Listed below are T cell receptor beta chains from one sample, sequenced in a study of shared clonotypes between healthy human individuals. This table comes from immunoSEQ multiplex PCR, and its TCRdb copy is limited to in-frame clones, with some not included. The data show roughly 600,000 clones, roughly 98% seen once. The source material was naive CD8+ T cells sorted from blood. These receptors were collected from a young man in good health. CDR3s include the opening cysteine and the closing phenylalanine or tryptophan. The order of the fields is V gene, D gene, J gene, CDR3 protein. The D gene is left open where the match is weak.

v_call: TRBV7-9; d_call: TRBD1; j_call: TRBJ2-2; cdr3_aa: CASSPGTGLEGELFF
v_call: TRBV7-9; d_call: TRBD1; j_call: TRBJ2-4; cdr3_aa: CASSQRGLAKNIQYF
v_call: TRBV11-2; d_call: TRBD2; j_call: TRBJ2-7; cdr3_aa: CASTVETTSGAYEQYF
v_call: TRBV27; d_call: NA; j_call: TRBJ2-3; cdr3_aa: CASSSRSGRTDTQYF
v_call: TRBV29-1; d_call: TRBD1; j_call: TRBJ2-5; cdr3_aa: CSVVDREETQYF
v_call: TRBV5-3; d_call: TRBD1; j_call: TRBJ1-4; cdr3_aa: CARSSTGQGDEKLFF
v_call: TRBV6-5; d_call: NA; j_call: TRBJ2-2; cdr3_aa: CASRRDTGKTGELFF
v_call: TRBV15; d_call: NA; j_call: TRBJ2-7; cdr3_aa: CATSTGPVTYEQYF
v_call: TRBV6-5; d_call: NA; j_call: TRBJ1-2; cdr3_aa: CASSYSGRLYGYTF
v_call: TRBV10-3; d_call: NA; j_call: TRBJ2-7; cdr3_aa: CAISDPPSADLDYEQYF
v_call: TRBV7-9; d_call: TRBD2; j_call: TRBJ2-7; cdr3_aa: CASSQRGSYEQYF
v_call: TRBV5-5; d_call: TRBD1; j_call: TRBJ1-5; cdr3_aa: CASSATGGVWPQHF
v_call: TRBV29-1; d_call: TRBD1; j_call: TRBJ2-5; cdr3_aa: CSVEVQGVTGQETQYF
v_call: TRBV28; d_call: TRBD1; j_call: TRBJ1-2; cdr3_aa: CASSLQGAYYGYTF
v_call: TRBV7-9; d_call: NA; j_call: TRBJ1-2; cdr3_aa: CASSSTLSYGYTF
v_call: TRBV5-1; d_call: NA; j_call: TRBJ2-1; cdr3_aa: CASNLEGVSYNEQFF
v_call: TRBV25-1; d_call: NA; j_call: TRBJ1-2; cdr3_aa: CASSEFTMGYGYTF
v_call: TRBV29-1; d_call: NA; j_call: TRBJ2-6; cdr3_aa: CSVAGGLPGRRADVLTF
v_call: TRBV6-5; d_call: NA; j_call: TRBJ2-5; cdr3_aa: CASSGTTQETQYF
v_call: TRBV7-9; d_call: NA; j_call: TRBJ2-7; cdr3_aa: CASSLALGQKSGQYF
v_call: TRBV14; d_call: NA; j_call: TRBJ2-1; cdr3_aa: CASSQDNPDEQFF
v_call: TRBV18; d_call: NA; j_call: TRBJ2-1; cdr3_aa: CASSSEIAVNEQFF
v_call: TRBV29-1; d_call: TRBD2; j_call: TRBJ2-1; cdr3_aa: CSLWAGGNEQFF
v_call: TRBV7-6; d_call: TRBD1; j_call: TRBJ1-1; cdr3_aa: CASSSHRGLNTEAFF
v_call: TRBV4-1; d_call: NA; j_call: TRBJ2-5; cdr3_aa: CASSQVYGRETQYF
v_call: TRBV7-9; d_call: NA; j_call: TRBJ2-7; cdr3_aa: CASSFHRDAQYF
v_call: TRBV9; d_call: NA; j_call: TRBJ1-1; cdr3_aa: CASSVGAGGGSTEAFF
v_call: TRBV27; d_call: NA; j_call: TRBJ1-2; cdr3_aa: CASSSQAGTFYGYTF
v_call: TRBV11-2; d_call: TRBD1; j_call: TRBJ1-1; cdr3_aa: CASSLTGVNTEAFF
v_call: TRBV27; d_call: NA; j_call: TRBJ2-3; cdr3_aa: CASRPGTVTDTQYF
v_call: TRBV7-9; d_call: NA; j_call: TRBJ2-7; cdr3_aa: CASTLVGPVEDEQYF
v_call: TRBV7-2; d_call: NA; j_call: TRBJ2-1; cdr3_aa: CASSPALALYNEQFF
v_call: TRBV14; d_call: NA; j_call: TRBJ2-3; cdr3_aa: CASSLRPGPNTDTQYF
v_call: TRBV2; d_call: NA; j_call: TRBJ2-3; cdr3_aa: CAGQQEASDTQYF
v_call: TRBV5-4; d_call: NA; j_call: TRBJ1-1; cdr3_aa: CASSFVANTEAFF
v_call: TRBV29-1; d_call: TRBD2; j_call: TRBJ2-5; cdr3_aa: CSVEAVVGLAGGSETQYF
v_call: TRBV28; d_call: NA; j_call: TRBJ1-2; cdr3_aa: CASSFRPPGYGYTF
v_call: TRBV28; d_call: NA; j_call: TRBJ2-1; cdr3_aa: CASSHQGSYNEQFF
v_call: TRBV15; d_call: TRBD2; j_call: TRBJ2-1; cdr3_aa: CATSISSSSGRTNEQFF
v_call: TRBV28; d_call: NA; j_call: TRBJ1-5; cdr3_aa: CASRRVVSNQPQHF
v_call: TRBV15; d_call: TRBD2; j_call: TRBJ2-1; cdr3_aa: CATSRVLLAASKNEQFF